This T cell receptor (beta chain) was retrieved from a study of shared clonotypes between healthy human individuals (dated by TCRdb to about 2020). Regarding the research as a whole: The cohort comprised a couple of women and a few men aged 18 to 49 years. Per donor, three plates each were used for CD4 naive and CD4 memory, two for CD8 naive, and one for CD8 memory. To estimate repertoire size and how much clonotype sharing occurs between individuals, the study deeply sequenced the blood TCR repertoires of 5 or 6 healthy adults. To increase sequencing depth and limit assay-specific biases, different laboratories used diverse techniques to prepare libraries and sequence TCR repertoires. Per donor, leukapheresis produced somewhere between about 0.85 and 9.5 billion PBMCs.

Trimming removed 2 bases from V and 4 bases from J; the gene matches leave 2 bases unexplained. Including cysteine and phenylalanine, the CDR3 has 15 amino acids. Just CDR3 DNA is preserved here, 45 bases in frame from base 1. The CDR1 and CDR2 encoded by the germline V gene (reference sequence) are SEHNR and FQNEAQ. Using the deep immunoSEQ assay, TCR CDR3 regions were amplified from genomic DNA by multiplex PCR. Genomic DNA extracted from each cell subset was distributed evenly over all wells of several immunoSEQ 96-well plates, and each plate served as one replicate. Each replicate PCR for sorted subsets received approximately 220 ng genomic DNA, equal to tens of thousands of T cell genomes. The purified libraries were quantified using a Qubit 3.0 fluorometer, sized with a Bioanalyzer 2100, and then quantified again using the KAPA Library Quantification kit. Every immunoSEQ 96-well plate was sequenced on a dedicated single-read 150-cycle Illumina NextSeq 550 flow cell. The paper's processing steps were these. Because the immunoSEQ output held only junctional sequences and lacked quality scores, the filtering could not match the filtering applied to full-length reads. To assign V/J genes and CDR3, sequences were annotated against IMGT germline references using PyIR, a Python wrapper for IgBLAST v1.9. Any read was removed if the V/J assignment was weak (E-value above 1e-6), the CDR3 was missing, or the read contained stop codons, out-of-frame junctions, or ambiguous translated residues. V3J clonotypes were defined as sequences sharing the same inferred V gene, J gene, and CDR3 amino acid sequence. The percentage overlap between two repertoires was calculated by dividing the number of shared unique clonotypes by the size of the smaller repertoire. RTK rarefaction, the Chao1 estimator, and Recon v2.1 estimates of unobserved clonotypes were used to assess repertoire richness. For all TCRbeta clonotypes obtained by the gDNA method from four donors, generation probabilities were computed with OLGA. TCRdb holds this immuneACCESS table with in-frame rearrangements only. Some clones are missing; in checked studies, unresolved V genes explain under half, and the rest has no known cause. That table is the source of V, J and clone size, and D and trimming were worked out from the DNA. In this sample the table shows over 2 million clones, about 94% of which occur a single time. The ten largest clones take up 0.9% to 1.4% of the sample.

As to this clone: Its target antigen remains unknown. Within one base of it there is no much larger clone, and no base qualities were kept.

Overall results and qualifications from the work: Pairwise subsampling led to the expectation that sequencing depth would affect the degree of clonotype sharing among donors. Incomplete sequencing was indicated by rarefaction of sorted-subset datasets, despite the large sequencing depth. The small number of donors limited the genetic and exposure-history diversity represented. Sampling was restricted to blood, and TCR repertoires in tissue are likely to differ from TCR repertoires in blood. Naive subsets generally had larger estimated clonotype richness than memory subsets did. Sharing across several donors was observed for roughly 5.4% of naive CD4, around 3.5% of naive CD8, 2% to 2.5% of memory CD4, and around 0.4% of memory CD8 clonotypes. Clonotypes shared by all four sorted-subset donors showed higher generation probabilities than non-shared clonotypes.

CD8 naive samples consisted of CD45RO-negative cells that were positively selected for CCR7, yielding a CD45RA+CCR7+ population without TemRA cells. The donors were healthy, HIV-negative adults with no recently reported acute infections or vaccinations. All donors were Caucasian adults living in Nashville, Tennessee, USA. After blood collection by leukapheresis, PBMCs were isolated using Ficoll-Histopaque density gradient centrifugation and then cryopreserved in the vapor phase of liquid nitrogen. Analytical flow cytometry was used to check the purity and quantity of every magnetically sorted T cell population. Genomic DNA was isolated from each sorted fraction and quantified by UV absorbance on a Nanodrop 2000c.

The specimen sequenced was naive CD8+ T cells sorted from blood. Reading the label with the study, this specimen's cell subset or site is: CD45RA+CCR7+. The sequence was obtained from a man aged 18 to 29 in good health. This receptor chain uses TRBV7-9 and TRBJ2-3; TRBD1 lines up with 11 middle nucleotides. The DNA sequence is given as TGTGCCAGCAGCTTACAGGGACAGGGGGCAGATACGCAGTATTTT. This translates into CASSLQGQGADTQYF. Extended through the reference TRBV7-9 and TRBJ2-3 proteins, this CDR3 yields the full variable domain: DTGVSQNPRHKITKRGQNVTFRCDPISEHNRLYWYRQTLGQGPEFLTYFQNEAQLEKSRLLSDRFSAERPKGSFSTLEIQRTEQGDSAMYLCASSLQGQGADTQYFGPGTRLTVL.